The clone carrying this TCR beta chain appeared many times. The antigen is undetermined. These data are taken from a study of CD8+CD57+ T cells in acquired aplastic anemia. Overall study context: CD4+ cells from healthy donors averaged around 9.9 million reads.

General study results and limits: With respect to CD8+ Simpson's diversity, patients and controls did not differ significantly. Overlapping CD8+ CDR3 repertoires of patients and controls contained roughly 27 shared sequences.

Unmatched junction bases numbered 11, after V lost 8 bases and J lost 9 bases. The V gene's germline CDR1 is LNHDA and CDR2 SQIVND (reference sequence). CDR3 length: 13 residues. Genomic DNA was employed as the template in profiling TCR beta VDJ and CDR3. Each CDR3 protein gets one entry after TCRdb re-called the reads with MiXCR. The sample holds about 420,000 distinct CDR3 sequences, 65% to 75% seen once. This TCR was sampled from a human donor in good health, serving as a control. Sequencing was performed on sorted CD4+, CD8+, or CD8+CD57+ T cells (not recorded which) from PBMCs. J is TRBJ1-2 and V is TRBV19; 8 nucleotides align to TRBD1. CDR3 in DNA: TGTGCCAGTGGGCCCCAGGGGGCGCGGAGCTACACCTTC. Translating gives CASGPQGARSYTF.